Listed below are T cell receptor beta chains from one sample, sequenced in a study of blood T cell repertoires in COVID-19. TCRdb keeps only in-frame clones here, not all; method: immunoSEQ multiplex PCR. The sample carries 350,000 to 550,000 clones, roughly 85% recorded once. The sequenced material came from PBMCs or T cells enriched from blood (not recorded which). The receptors shown here come from a woman in her late teens or twenties with acute COVID-19. The CDR3 runs from the conserved cysteine through the conserved F or W. D genes are given only for firm matches. Clone size is shown for a subset of rows, as once, few, many or a class of expanded clone.

v_call	d_call	clone_size	j_call	cdr3_aa	cdr3_nt
TRBV9	.	once	TRBJ1-3	CASSAGTGNTIYF	TGTGCCAGCAGCGCCGGGACAGGAAACACCATATATTTT
TRBV29-1	.	.	TRBJ1-5	CSVFRPGHTGQPQHF	TGCAGCGTTTTCAGACCGGGACATACAGGACAGCCCCAGCATTTT
TRBV6-2/TRBV6-3	TRBD2	.	TRBJ2-1	CASSYSASGGASEQFF	TGTGCCAGCAGTTACTCGGCAAGCGGGGGGGCCAGTGAGCAGTTCTTC
TRBV11-2	TRBD1	.	TRBJ2-7	CASSLSPFRDRGKYEQYF	TGTGCCAGCAGCTTATCCCCGTTCCGGGACAGGGGCAAGTACGAGCAGTACTTC
TRBV3-1/TRBV3-2	.	.	TRBJ1-1	CASSHGGLAFF	TGTGCCAGCAGCCATGGAGGGTTGGCTTTCTTT
TRBV28	.	.	TRBJ2-7	CASRAGSSYEQYF	TGTGCCAGCCGGGCAGGGTCTTCCTACGAGCAGTACTTC
TRBV5-4	.	.	TRBJ2-7	CASSRSNRFSSYEQYF	TGTGCCAGCAGCCGGTCTAACAGGTTTAGCTCCTACGAGCAGTACTTC
TRBV3-1/TRBV3-2	TRBD1	once	TRBJ2-7	CASSQWAGTAYEQYF	TGTGCCAGCAGCCAGTGGGCCGGGACAGCTTACGAGCAGTACTTC
TRBV4-1	.	.	TRBJ1-2	CASSHYNRNGYTF	TGCGCCAGCAGCCACTACAACAGAAATGGCTACACCTTC
TRBV14	TRBD2	.	TRBJ2-7	CASSPRGSGGTYEQYF	TGTGCCAGCAGCCCAAGGGGTAGCGGGGGGACCTACGAGCAGTACTTC
TRBV19	.	.	TRBJ2-2	CASSIGTGELFF	TGTGCCAGTAGTATCGGTACCGGGGAGCTGTTTTTT
TRBV27	TRBD2	once	TRBJ2-7	CASSPKGTTGLVTYEQYF	TGTGCCAGCAGTCCTAAGGGGACCACGGGACTAGTAACCTACGAGCAGTACTTC
TRBV7-8	TRBD1	.	TRBJ1-5	CASSLVGTENQPQHF	TGTGCCAGCAGCTTAGTGGGGACAGAGAATCAGCCCCAGCATTTT
TRBV19	TRBD1	.	TRBJ2-1	CASSIRRVIFRDRTYNEQFF	TGTGCCAGTAGTATTAGGCGAGTTATCTTCCGGGACAGGACCTACAATGAGCAGTTCTTC
TRBV7-2	.	.	TRBJ2-7	CASSLGGVLSYEQYF	TGTGCCAGCAGCTTAGGCGGGGTGCTCTCCTACGAGCAGTACTTC
TRBV5-3	TRBD2	.	TRBJ2-1	CARSAKTSGRAMTNNEQFF	TGTGCCAGAAGCGCTAAGACTAGCGGGAGGGCTATGACCAACAATGAGCAGTTCTTC
TRBV3-1/TRBV3-2	.	once	TRBJ2-3	CASSRLASSTDTQYF	TGTGCCAGCAGCCGTCTAGCAAGCAGCACAGATACGCAGTATTTT
TRBV27	.	.	TRBJ2-7	CASSLSVRGEQYF	TGTGCCAGCAGTTTATCCGTGAGGGGGGAGCAGTACTTC
TRBV19	.	.	TRBJ1-5	CASSQREGNQPQHF	TGTGCCAGTAGTCAAAGGGAGGGGAATCAGCCCCAGCATTTT
TRBV11-3	TRBD2	.	TRBJ2-3	CASSPGIAGGNAGTDTQYF	TGTGCCAGCAGCCCTGGCATAGCGGGAGGTAACGCGGGCACAGATACGCAGTATTTT
TRBV19	TRBD1	.	TRBJ1-1	CASSIAYDRGTEAFF	TGTGCCAGTAGTATAGCCTACGACAGGGGCACTGAAGCTTTCTTT
TRBV2	.	.	TRBJ1-1	CASPKNTYTEAFF	TGTGCCAGCCCGAAAAACACCTACACTGAAGCTTTCTTT